A selection of T cell receptor beta chains follows, all from one sample in a study of blood T cell repertoires in COVID-19. Data came from immunoSEQ multiplex PCR; TCRdb stores just in-frame clones and leaves some out. This sample has roughly 150,000 clones, with approximately 78% found just once. The sample consisted of peripheral blood. These receptors were taken from a man between 60 and 75 years old who had recovered from COVID-19. Both conserved end residues are part of each CDR3. A D gene is named only where the DNA matches it firmly. Only some rows state a clone size, as once, few, many or a class for expanded clones.

J: TRBJ2-1
D: TRBD2
length: 17
V: TRBV4-3
size: few
DNA: TGCGCCAGCAGCCAAGACGGCGCGGGGGTTACCTACAATGAGCAGTTCTTC
CDR3: CASSQDGAGVTYNEQFF

J: TRBJ2-1
D: .
length: 14
V: TRBV7-9
size: .
DNA: TGTGCCAGCAGCCCTTCGGGACTGATCAATGAGCAGTTCTTC
CDR3: CASSPSGLINEQFF

J: TRBJ2-7
D: TRBD1
length: 15
V: TRBV19
size: .
DNA: TGTGCCAGTAGTATAACCCGGACAGGGGGCCACGAGCAGTACTTC
CDR3: CASSITRTGGHEQYF

J: TRBJ1-4
D: .
length: 16
V: TRBV6-1
size: .
DNA: TGTGCCAGCAGTGAAGTCCCCGGGACACCGTGGGAAAAACTGTTTTTT
CDR3: CASSEVPGTPWEKLFF

J: TRBJ2-5
D: TRBD1
length: 16
V: TRBV19
size: .
DNA: TGTGCCAGTAGTAGCCTAACAGGGGCTGAAGTCGAGACCCAGTACTTC
CDR3: CASSSLTGAEVETQYF

J: TRBJ2-1
D: .
length: 16
V: TRBV7-2
size: .
DNA: TGTGCCAGCAGCTTAGCGCTCGTAAGCGGCTACAATGAGCAGTTCTTC
CDR3: CASSLALVSGYNEQFF

J: TRBJ1-2
D: .
length: 11
V: TRBV20-1
size: once
DNA: TGCAGCCAGGCCCAGGGCTATGGCTACACCTTC
CDR3: CSQAQGYGYTF

J: TRBJ2-5
D: .
length: 13
V: TRBV18
size: .
DNA: TGTGCCAGCTCACCACCGTCCGGAGAGACCCAGTACTTC
CDR3: CASSPPSGETQYF

J: TRBJ2-7
D: .
length: 11
V: TRBV12-3/TRBV12-4
size: .
DNA: TGTGCCAGCATGAGTGGCTACGAGCAGTACTTC
CDR3: CASMSGYEQYF

J: TRBJ2-7
D: TRBD1
length: 15
V: TRBV6-5
size: .
DNA: TGTGCCAGCAGCTTGGGGGGGACAGGGGCCTACGAGCAGTACTTC
CDR3: CASSLGGTGAYEQYF

J: TRBJ2-7
D: .
length: 18
V: TRBV7-2
size: .
DNA: TGTGCCAGCAGCTTAGCAGGAGGCAGGTCCTTTCCCTTCTACGAGCAGTACTTC
CDR3: CASSLAGGRSFPFYEQYF

J: TRBJ2-3
D: .
length: 14
V: TRBV28
size: few
DNA: TGTGCCAGCAGTTTTGACTCACTCCAGAATACGCAGTATTTT
CDR3: CASSFDSLQNTQYF

J: TRBJ1-1
D: .
length: 18
V: TRBV5-1
size: few
DNA: TGCGCCAGCAGCCCCCAAGGAGTGGGGGGGGGCATGAACACTGAAGCTTTCTTT
CDR3: CASSPQGVGGGMNTEAFF

J: TRBJ2-1
D: TRBD2
length: 16
V: TRBV27
size: .
DNA: TGTGCCAGCAGCCGACTAGCGGTTAGCTCCTACAATGAGCAGTTCTTC
CDR3: CASSRLAVSSYNEQFF

J: TRBJ1-5
D: TRBD1
length: 15
V: TRBV7-9
size: .
DNA: TGTGCCAGCAGCAGGACAGGGGCTTCCGATCAGCCCCAGCATTTT
CDR3: CASSRTGASDQPQHF

J: TRBJ1-1
D: .
length: 13
V: TRBV7-9
size: .
DNA: TGTGCCAGCAGCCAGACTCTGAACACTGAAGCTTTCTTT
CDR3: CASSQTLNTEAFF

J: TRBJ1-4
D: .
length: 13
V: TRBV15
size: once
DNA: TGTGCCACCAGCAGGGGGCGAAATGAAAAACTGTTTTTT
CDR3: CATSRGRNEKLFF

J: TRBJ2-5
D: TRBD2
length: 15
V: TRBV7-9
size: .
DNA: TGTGCCAGCAGCTCTAGCGGACTAGAGAAAGAGACCCAGTACTTC
CDR3: CASSSSGLEKETQYF

J: TRBJ2-7
D: .
length: 15
V: TRBV7-6
size: .
DNA: TGTGCCAGCAGCTTAGGGGCGGGACCGCCCTACGAGCAGTACTTC
CDR3: CASSLGAGPPYEQYF

J: TRBJ1-1
D: .
length: 14
V: TRBV9
size: .
DNA: TGTGCCAGCAGCCCGCTGACAACTCCCACTGAAGCTTTCTTT
CDR3: CASSPLTTPTEAFF

J: TRBJ2-7
D: .
length: 14
V: TRBV29-1
size: .
DNA: TGCAGCGTTGATGTCAGGGGCAATCCGCAAGAGCAGTACTTC
CDR3: CSVDVRGNPQEQYF

J: TRBJ1-5
D: .
length: 15
V: TRBV15
size: once
DNA: TGTGCCACCAGCAGAGTCCCAGCGGTCAATCAGCCCCAGCATTTT
CDR3: CATSRVPAVNQPQHF

J: TRBJ2-7
D: TRBD1
length: 15
V: TRBV11-2
size: .
DNA: TGTGCCAGCAGCTTACAGGGGGAGATGGGCTACGAGCAGTACTTC
CDR3: CASSLQGEMGYEQYF